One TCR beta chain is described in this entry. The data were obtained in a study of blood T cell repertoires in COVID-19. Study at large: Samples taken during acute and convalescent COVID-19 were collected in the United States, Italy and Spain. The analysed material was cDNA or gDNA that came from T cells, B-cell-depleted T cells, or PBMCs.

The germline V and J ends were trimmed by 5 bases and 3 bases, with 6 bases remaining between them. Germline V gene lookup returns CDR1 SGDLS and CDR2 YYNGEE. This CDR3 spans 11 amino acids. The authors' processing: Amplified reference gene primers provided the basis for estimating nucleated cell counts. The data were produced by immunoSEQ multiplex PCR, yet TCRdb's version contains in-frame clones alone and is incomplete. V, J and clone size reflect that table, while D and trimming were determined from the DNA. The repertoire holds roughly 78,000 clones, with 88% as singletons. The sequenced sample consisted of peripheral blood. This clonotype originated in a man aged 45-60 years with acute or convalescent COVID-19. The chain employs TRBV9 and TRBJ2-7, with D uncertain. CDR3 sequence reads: CASSPCYEQYF. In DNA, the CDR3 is TGTGCCAGCAGTCCGTGCTACGAGCAGTACTTC. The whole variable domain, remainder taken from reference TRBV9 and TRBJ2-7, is DSGVTQTPKHLITATGQRVTLRCSPRSGDLSVYWYQQSLDQGLQFLIQYYNGEERAKGNILERFSAQQFPDLHSELNLSSLELGDSALYFCASSPCYEQYFGPGTRLTVT.